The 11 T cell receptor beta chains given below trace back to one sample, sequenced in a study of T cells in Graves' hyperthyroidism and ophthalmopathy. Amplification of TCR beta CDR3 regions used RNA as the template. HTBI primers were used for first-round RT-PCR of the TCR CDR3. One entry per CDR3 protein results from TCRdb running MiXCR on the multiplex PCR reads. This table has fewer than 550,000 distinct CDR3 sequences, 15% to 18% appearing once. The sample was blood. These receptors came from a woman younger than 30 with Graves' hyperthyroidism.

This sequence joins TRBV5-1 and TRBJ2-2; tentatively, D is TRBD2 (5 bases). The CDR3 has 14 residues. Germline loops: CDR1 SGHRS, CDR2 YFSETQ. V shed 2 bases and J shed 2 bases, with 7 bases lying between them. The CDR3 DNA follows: TGCGCCAGCAGCTTTGCGGGTAACACCGGGGAGCTGTTTTTT. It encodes CASSFAGNTGELFF.

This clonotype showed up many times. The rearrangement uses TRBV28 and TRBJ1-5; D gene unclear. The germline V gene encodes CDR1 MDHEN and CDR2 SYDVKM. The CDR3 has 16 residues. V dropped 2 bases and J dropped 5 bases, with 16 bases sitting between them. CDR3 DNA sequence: TGTGCCAGCAGTTTAGGAGAGGGATTTAAGGATCAGCCCCAGCATTTT. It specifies CASSLGEGFKDQPQHF.

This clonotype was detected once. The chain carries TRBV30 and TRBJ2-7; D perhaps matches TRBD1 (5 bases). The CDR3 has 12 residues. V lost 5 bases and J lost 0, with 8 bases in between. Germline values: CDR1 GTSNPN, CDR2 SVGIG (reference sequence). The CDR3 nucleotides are TGTGCCTGGTCGACAGTCTCCTACGAGCAGTACTTC. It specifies CAWSTVSYEQYF.

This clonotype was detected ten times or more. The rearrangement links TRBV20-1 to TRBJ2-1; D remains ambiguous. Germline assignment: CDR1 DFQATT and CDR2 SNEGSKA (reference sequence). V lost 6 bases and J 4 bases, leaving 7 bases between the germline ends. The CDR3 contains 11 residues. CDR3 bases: TGCAGTGCGCCCGGTTACAATGAGCAGTTCTTC. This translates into CSAPGYNEQFF.

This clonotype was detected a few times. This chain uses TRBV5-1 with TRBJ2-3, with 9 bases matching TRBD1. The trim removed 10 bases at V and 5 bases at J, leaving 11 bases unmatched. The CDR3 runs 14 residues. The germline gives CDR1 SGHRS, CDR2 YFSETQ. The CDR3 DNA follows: TGCGCCTCAACCGGGACAGGGCTGGGAGATACGCAGTATTTT. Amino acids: CASTGTGLGDTQYF.

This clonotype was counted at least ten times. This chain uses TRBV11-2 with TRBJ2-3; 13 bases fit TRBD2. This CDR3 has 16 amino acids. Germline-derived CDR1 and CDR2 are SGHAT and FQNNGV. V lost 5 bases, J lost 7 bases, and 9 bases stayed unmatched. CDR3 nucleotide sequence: TGTGCCAGCAGCCGGTCGGGACTAGCGGGGAACTATACGCAGTATTTT. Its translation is CASSRSGLAGNYTQYF.

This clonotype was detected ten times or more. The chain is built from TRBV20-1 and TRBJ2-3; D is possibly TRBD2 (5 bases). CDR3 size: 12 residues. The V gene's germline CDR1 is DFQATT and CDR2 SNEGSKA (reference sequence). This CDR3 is CSLAGVTDTQYF. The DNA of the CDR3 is TGCAGCCTTGCCGGGGTCACAGATACGCAGTATTTT.

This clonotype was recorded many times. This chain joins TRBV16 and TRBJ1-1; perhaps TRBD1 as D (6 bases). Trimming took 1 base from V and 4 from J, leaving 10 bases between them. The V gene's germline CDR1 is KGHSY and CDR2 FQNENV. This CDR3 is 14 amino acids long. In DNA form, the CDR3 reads TGTGCCAGCAGCCAATATCAGGGGAGCACTGAAGCTTTCTTT. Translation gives CASSQYQGSTEAFF. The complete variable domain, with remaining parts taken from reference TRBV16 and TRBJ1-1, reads GEEVAQTPKHLVRGEGQKAKLYCAPIKGHSYVFWYQQVLKNEFKFLISFQNENVFDETGMPKERFSAKCLPNSPCSLEIQATKLEDSAVYFCASSQYQGSTEAFFGQGTRLTVV.

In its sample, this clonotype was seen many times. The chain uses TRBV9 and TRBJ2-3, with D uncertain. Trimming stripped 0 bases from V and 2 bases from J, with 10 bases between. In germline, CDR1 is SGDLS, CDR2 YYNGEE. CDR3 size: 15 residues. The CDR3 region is CASSVAGLFTDTQYF. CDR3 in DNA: TGTGCCAGCAGCGTAGCGGGTCTCTTCACAGATACGCAGTATTTT.

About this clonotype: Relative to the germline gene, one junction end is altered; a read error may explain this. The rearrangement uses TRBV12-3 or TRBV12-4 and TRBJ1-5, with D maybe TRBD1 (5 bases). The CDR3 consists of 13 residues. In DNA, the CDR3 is TGTGCCAGCAGTTTGGGGGACCTTCAGCCCCTGCATTTT. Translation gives CASSLGDLQPLHF.

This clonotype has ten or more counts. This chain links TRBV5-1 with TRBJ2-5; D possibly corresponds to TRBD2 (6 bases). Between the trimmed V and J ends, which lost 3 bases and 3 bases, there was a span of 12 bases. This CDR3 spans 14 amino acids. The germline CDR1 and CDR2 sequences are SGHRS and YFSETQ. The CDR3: CASSYTAGKETQYF. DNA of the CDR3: TGCGCCAGCAGCTACACAGCGGGTAAAGAGACCCAGTACTTC. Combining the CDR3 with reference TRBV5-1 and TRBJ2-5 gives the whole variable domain KAGVTQTPRYLIKTRGQQVTLSCSPISGHRSVSWYQQTPGQGLQFLFEYFSETQRNKGNFPGRFSGRQFSNSRSEMNVSTLELGDSALYLCASSYTAGKETQYFGPGTRLLVL.